The 11 T cell receptor beta chains presented below share a single source sample, sequenced in a study of cytomegalovirus exposure and HLA in healthy donors. The PCR contained 60 Vbeta and 13 Jbeta primers. Sequenced by immunoSEQ multiplex PCR; TCRdb stores in-frame clones only, minus some. Here the sample spans about 220,000 clones, more than 65% being singletons. Sequenced material: PBMCs. The receptors originated from a woman in her thirties in good health and CMV-seronegative.

The table lists this clone with a few counts. The chain joins TRBV18 to TRBJ1-5; D is undetermined. Germline loops: CDR1 KGHSH, CDR2 LQKENI. The CDR3 has 13 residues. V shed 2 bases and J shed 4 bases, with 6 bases lying between them. The CDR3 DNA sequence: TGTGCCAGCTCACCAGAACGGAATCAGCCCCAGCATTTT. Its translation is CASSPERNQPQHF.

This chain joins TRBV6-6 and TRBJ1-2, with D perhaps TRBD1 (5 bases). Germline V gene lookup returns CDR1 MNHNY and CDR2 SVGAGI (reference sequence). This CDR3 spans 14 amino acids. V was pared by 5 bases and J by 0 bases, with 10 bases between. The CDR3 sequence: CASSPREANYGYTF. The DNA of the CDR3 is TGTGCCAGCAGTCCCAGGGAAGCTAACTATGGCTACACCTTC.

The chain couples TRBV2 to TRBJ2-7, with D possibly matching TRBD1 (6 bases). Germline V gives CDR1 SNHLY, CDR2 FYNNEI. This CDR3 spans 14 amino acids. Trimming removed 6 bases at V and 0 bases at J, with 12 bases between. Here the CDR3 reads CASRQTGSSYEQYF. The CDR3 DNA reads as TGTGCCAGCAGACAAACAGGGAGCTCCTACGAGCAGTACTTC.

This clone has just a few counts. The V and J genes are TRBV10-2 and TRBJ2-7; 10 nucleotides align to TRBD1. CDR3 length: 19 amino acids. With V trimmed by 7 bases and J by 3 bases, 21 bases remained unmatched. Germline V lookup: CDR1 WSHSY, CDR2 SAAADI. This chain's CDR3 is CASTLSRDRGPPLNYEQYF. For the CDR3, the DNA is TGCGCCAGCACCCTATCCCGGGACAGGGGCCCCCCCCTGAACTACGAGCAGTACTTC.

The sample holds one count of this clone. The chain uses TRBV5-1 and TRBJ2-3; a weak D match, TRBD1 (6 bases). The CDR3 extends over 12 amino acids. Trimming took 4 bases from V and 6 from J, leaving 9 bases between them. Germline V gives CDR1 SGHRS, CDR2 YFSETQ. The CDR3 DNA sequence: TGCGCCAGCAGCGCGCAGGGGGATACGCAGTATTTT. Translated, it gives CASSAQGDTQYF.

This chain joins TRBV7-9 and TRBJ1-1; unclear D gene. Germline CDR1 reads SEHNR; CDR2 reads FQNEAQ (reference sequence). The germline V and J ends were trimmed by 0 bases and 3 bases, with 11 bases remaining between them. The CDR3 length is 15 residues. In DNA, the CDR3 is TGTGCCAGCAGCTTAGCCGGTCGTATTGACACTGAAGCTTTCTTT. Translated: CASSLAGRIDTEAFF.

The CDR3 spells CASTAQATYNSPLHF. CDR3 DNA sequence: TGTGCCAGCACCGCCCAAGCGACCTATAATTCACCCCTCCACTTT. The V gene is TRBV27, the J gene TRBJ1-6; D uncertain. V was shortened by 7 bases and J by 2 bases, with 12 bases between the two germline ends. The germline V gene encodes CDR1 MNHEY and CDR2 SMNVEV (reference sequence). The CDR3 runs to 15 residues.

Here the CDR3 DNA reads TGTGCCAGCAGCTTAGCCGGAAGGGGATTTACTGAAGCTTTCTTT. This gives the protein CASSLAGRGFTEAFF. The chain couples TRBV11-3 to TRBJ1-1; the D gene is possibly TRBD1 (5 bases). The CDR3 has 15 residues. Between the trimmed V and J ends, which lost 1 base and 5 bases, there was a span of 14 bases. Germline lookup yields CDR1 SGHNT and CDR2 YENEEA.

This chain uses TRBV5-1 with TRBJ2-7; D might be TRBD1 (6 bases). Germline V gene sequence: CDR1 SGHRS, CDR2 YFSETQ. The V and J ends lost 0 bases and 2 bases respectively, with 12 bases between them. This CDR3 comprises 15 residues. CDR3 DNA: TGCGCCAGCAGCTTGGGGCAGGGGCTTACCTACGAGCAGTACTTC. Encoded protein: CASSLGQGLTYEQYF.

CDR3: CASSQDGSGRTGEQYF. DNA for the CDR3: TGCGCCAGCAGCCAAGATGGTAGCGGGAGGACGGGGGAGCAGTACTTC. The rearrangement uses TRBV4-1 and TRBJ2-7, with 10 nucleotides matching TRBD2. Germline V CDR1 and CDR2: MGHRA, YSYEKL. V shed 0 bases and J 7 bases; nucleotides not matched to a gene: 9. This CDR3 comprises 16 residues.

V usage is TRBV27 and J usage is TRBJ2-3; 7 bases match TRBD2. Germline V gene lookup returns CDR1 MNHEY and CDR2 SMNVEV (reference sequence). Trimming cost V 7 bases and J 2 bases; bases outside gene matches: 6. The CDR3 is 14 amino acids. The CDR3 DNA sequence: TGTGCCAGCACCCAAGGGACTATCACAGATACGCAGTATTTT. Protein sequence: CASTQGTITDTQYF.